The present T cell receptor (beta chain) was sequenced within a study of shared clonotypes between healthy human individuals. Study-level information: The composition of the donors was a couple of women and three men aged 18 to 49. CD4 naive and memory got three plates each, CD8 naive two, CD8 memory one.

Libraries were prepared by immunoSEQ multiplex PCR; TCRdb keeps only in-frame clonotypes and omits some of them. This table has about 580,000 clones, 95% to 98% appearing once. About this clone itself: No antigen is known for it.

Germline-derived CDR1 and CDR2 are SSHAT and FNYEAQ (reference sequence). The CDR3 length is 17 residues. V gave up 0 bases and J gave up 0 bases, with 12 bases separating them. Study-wide points: Relative to their counterparts shared across all four donors, non-shared clonotypes exhibited diminished generation probabilities.

Terminally differentiated effector memory CD45RA+ cells were excluded by CCR7 positive selection of CD45RO-negative cells. Sequencing used naive CD8+ T cells sorted from blood. The rearrangement joins TRBV7-7 to TRBJ2-1, with D uncertain. The receptor comes from a man aged 25 to 40 in good health. CDR3 region: CASSLATVSPSYNEQFF. In DNA form, the CDR3 reads TGTGCCAGCAGCTTAGCAACGGTCAGCCCCTCCTACAATGAGCAGTTCTTC.